This TCR beta chain was observed in a study of siplizumab effects on memory and regulatory T cells. As for this clone: As yet, its antigen is unknown.

Per germline, CDR1 MDHEN and CDR2 SYDVKM. Trimming cost V 5 bases and J 7 bases, with 12 bases left between them. The CDR3 length is 13 residues. Study-level points and caveats: Most proliferating CD4+ or CD8+ clones, roughly 75-96%, had no naive or memory assignment.

Clones were read by immunoSEQ multiplex PCR, and TCRdb kept only the in-frame ones, dropping some. The data hold approximately 50,000 clones, with over 90% observed a single time. Sequencing used CD8+ T cells sorted from blood. This chain joins TRBV28 and TRBJ2-1; maybe TRBD2 (5 bases). The clonotype originates from a human donor in good health. For the CDR3, the DNA is TGTGCCAGCAGTCCTCTAGCTGCGAATGAGCAGTTCTTC. Amino acid sequence: CASSPLAANEQFF. The full variable domain, rest sourced from reference TRBV28 and TRBJ2-1, is DVKVTQSSRYLVKRTGEKVFLECVQDMDHENMFWYRQDPGLGLRLIYFSYDVKMKEKGDIPEGYSVSREKKERFSLILESASTNQTSMYLCASSPLAANEQFFGPGTRLTVL.